The 3 T cell receptor beta chains presented below share a single source sample, sequenced in a study of PD-1 blockade in classical Hodgkin lymphoma. The time point here: cycle 4 day 1 (C4D1), after more than five weeks of nivolumab. Relapse was seen in all patients after autologous stem cell transplantation, and brentuximab vedotin exposure was variable. Clones were sequenced by immunoSEQ multiplex PCR, and TCRdb holds only the in-frame ones, with some missing. The sample holds about 96,000 clones; more than 85% are singletons and the top ten take roughly 2%. The sequencing used peripheral blood mononuclear cells (PBMCs), collected before the fourth cycle of nivolumab. The receptors derive from a human donor with classical Hodgkin lymphoma.

The V gene is TRBV6-1, the J gene TRBJ2-7; D is possibly TRBD1 (5 bases). The CDR3 runs to 14 residues. V shed 2 bases and J shed 6 bases, with 14 bases lying between them. The germline gives CDR1 MNHNS, CDR2 SASEGT. This chain's CDR3 is CASSERDRGSEQYF. The CDR3, as DNA: TGTGCCAGCAGTGAAAGGGATAGGGGCTCCGAGCAGTACTTC.

This chain links TRBV9 with TRBJ2-2; D is tentatively TRBD1 or TRBD2 (5 bases each). From germline, CDR1 is SGDLS and CDR2 YYNGEE. V was shortened by 4 bases and J by 5 bases, with 9 bases between the two germline ends. There are 13 residues in the CDR3. Written as DNA, the CDR3 is TGTGCCAGCAGCACCTGGGGGACCGGGGAGCTGTTTTTT. Protein: CASSTWGTGELFF. Looking up the rest from reference TRBV9 and TRBJ2-2 gives the full variable domain: DSGVTQTPKHLITATGQRVTLRCSPRSGDLSVYWYQQSLDQGLQFLIQYYNGEERAKGNILERFSAQQFPDLHSELNLSSLELGDSALYFCASSTWGTGELFFGEGSRLTVL.

V and J are TRBV18 and TRBJ1-2; D not certain. The germline gives CDR1 KGHSH, CDR2 LQKENI. The CDR3 is 13 residues long. Trimming stripped 1 base from V and 6 bases from J, with 9 bases between. CDR3 amino acids: CASSPQASDGYTF. The CDR3 bases are TGTGCCAGCTCACCACAAGCATCGGATGGCTACACCTTC.